This record looks at one T cell receptor beta chain sequence and its context. In Seattle, patients joined the study during active infection and were tracked longitudinally. Method: immunoSEQ multiplex PCR; TCRdb's copy keeps in-frame clones and lacks some. The profile shows a few hundred thousand clones, roughly 89% of them singletons. These data come from a study of blood T cell repertoires in COVID-19. Material for sequencing was peripheral blood. The receptor was isolated from a woman aged 25 to 45 with COVID-19, enrolled during active disease.

CDR3 loop: CASSLQAEAFF. Written as DNA, the CDR3 is TGTGCCAGCAGTTTACAGGCCGAAGCTTTCTTT. The chain links TRBV2 to TRBJ1-1, with a tentative D call TRBD1 (5 bases). The V gene's germline CDR1 is SNHLY and CDR2 FYNNEI. Trimming took off 5 bases at V and 8 bases at J, with 9 bases between the two ends. This CDR3 is 11 amino acids long.